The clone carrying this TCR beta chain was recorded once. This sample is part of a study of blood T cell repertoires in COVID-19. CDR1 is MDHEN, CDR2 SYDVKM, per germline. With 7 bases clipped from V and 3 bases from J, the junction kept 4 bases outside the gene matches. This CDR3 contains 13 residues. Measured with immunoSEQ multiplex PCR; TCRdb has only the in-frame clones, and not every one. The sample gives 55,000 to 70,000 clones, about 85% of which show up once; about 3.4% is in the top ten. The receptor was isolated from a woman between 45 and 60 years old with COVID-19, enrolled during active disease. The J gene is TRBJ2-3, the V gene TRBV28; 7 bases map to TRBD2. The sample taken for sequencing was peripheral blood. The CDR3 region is CASTLRGTDTQYF. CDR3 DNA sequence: TGTGCCAGCACCTTGCGGGGGACAGATACGCAGTATTTT.